The clone carrying this TCR beta chain was counted only a few times. This specimen comes from a study of human T cells and chemical hapten exposure. Time point of the sample: patch test 1, 2 weeks after DPC sensitization. Treatment in this sample: therapeutic diphenylcyclopropenone sensitization with weekly scalp DPC. MiXCR, run by TCRdb on the RACE reads, gives a single entry per CDR3 protein. The table has around 120,000 distinct CDR3 sequences, about an eighth seen once. Germline V CDR1 and CDR2: DFQATT, SNEGSKA (reference sequence). Trimming stripped 1 base from V and 2 bases from J, with 12 bases between. The CDR3 contains 14 residues.

The clonotype was recovered from a man younger than 30 with alopecia areata. Some clones in this sample may be carry-over from other donors' samples. The chain recombines TRBV20-1 with TRBJ2-7, with D hard to call. Specimen: whole blood, collected in connection with sensitization to the hapten diphenylcyclopropenone (DPC). In DNA, the CDR3 is TGCAGTGCTAGAGTTAGGGCGGCCGCCTACGAGCAGTACTTC. Translating it yields CSARVRAAAYEQYF.